This section outlines one T cell receptor (beta chain) sequence together with its context. This sample was included in a study of T cell changes during pregnancy in multiple sclerosis. Trimming removed 5 bases from V and 1 base from J; junction bases left unmatched: 10. The CDR3 sequence is 17 residues long. Germline CDR1 is SGHTA and CDR2 is FQGNSA. The assay was immunoSEQ multiplex PCR, and TCRdb's table has in-frame clones only and misses some. This table holds 40,000 or so clones, roughly 90% found once. The J gene is TRBJ1-1, the V gene TRBV7-2; 10 bases agree with TRBD1. The TCR was taken from a female donor with multiple sclerosis, enrolled in a pregnancy study. Specimen: CD4+ T cells from peripheral blood mononuclear cells, collected before pregnancy. CDR3 nucleotides: TGTGCCAGCAGCCCACCGACAGGGGGCTTGGAGAACACTGAAGCTTTCTTT. Protein: CASSPPTGGLENTEAFF.